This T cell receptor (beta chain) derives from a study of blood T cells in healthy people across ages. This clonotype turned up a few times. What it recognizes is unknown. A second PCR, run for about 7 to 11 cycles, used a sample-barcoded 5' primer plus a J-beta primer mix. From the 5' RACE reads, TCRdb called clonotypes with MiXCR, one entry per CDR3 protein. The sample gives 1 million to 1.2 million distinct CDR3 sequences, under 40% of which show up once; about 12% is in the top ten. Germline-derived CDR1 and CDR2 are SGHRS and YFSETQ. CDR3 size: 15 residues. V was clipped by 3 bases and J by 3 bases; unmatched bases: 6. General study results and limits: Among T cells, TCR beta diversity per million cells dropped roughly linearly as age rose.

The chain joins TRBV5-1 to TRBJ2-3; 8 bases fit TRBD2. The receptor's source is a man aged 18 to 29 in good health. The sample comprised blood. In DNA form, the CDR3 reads TGCGCCAGCAGCTCTCCGGGACTAGGAACAGATACGCAGTATTTT. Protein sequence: CASSSPGLGTDTQYF. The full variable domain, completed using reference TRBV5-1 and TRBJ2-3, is KAGVTQTPRYLIKTRGQQVTLSCSPISGHRSVSWYQQTPGQGLQFLFEYFSETQRNKGNFPGRFSGRQFSNSRSEMNVSTLELGDSALYLCASSSPGLGTDTQYFGPGTRLTVL.